Below are 28 T cell receptor beta chains sequenced from a single sample in a study of vaccination and CD4 T cells after COVID-19. Treatment: roughly ten-day PBMC culture with coronavirus spike peptide pools or control peptides (ViraFEST assay). Their target antigens are unknown. Sequencing of cultured CD4+ T cell DNA used the Oncomine TCR Beta short-read assay. TCRdb re-called the PCR reads through MiXCR, storing one row per CDR3 protein. The top ten clones hold more than 8.5% of a sample with almost 20,000 distinct CDR3 sequences, 50% to 70% of them seen once. Source: CD4+ T cells from blood, cultured in vitro, taken after SARS-CoV-2 vaccination. These receptors were taken from a human donor who had recovered from COVID-19.

The rearrangement uses TRBV6-5 and TRBJ1-6; possibly TRBD1 for D (5 bases). V lost 2 bases and J 6 bases, leaving 8 bases between the germline ends. This CDR3 is built from 14 residues. CDR1 MNHEY and CDR2 SVGAGI come from the germline V gene. The CDR3 sequence: CASSYTGPNSPLHF. DNA of the CDR3: TGTGCCAGCAGTTACACGGGGCCTAATTCACCCCTCCACTTT.

In this sample, this clonotype turned up a few times. This sequence joins TRBV7-7 and TRBJ2-5; possible D gene TRBD2, 6 bases. Germline V gene data show CDR1 as SSHAT and CDR2 as FNYEAQ (reference sequence). V dropped 5 bases and J dropped 5 bases, with 9 bases sitting between them. The CDR3 runs to 12 residues. CDR3 coding DNA: TGTGCCAGCAGCCAGGAGGGGGAGACCCAGTACTTC. Translation gives CASSQEGETQYF.

This clonotype has a handful of counts. V and J are TRBV7-8 and TRBJ1-6; the D gene is possibly TRBD1 (6 bases). This CDR3 has 15 residues. Germline V gene data show CDR1 as SGHVS and CDR2 as FQNEAQ. V shed 5 bases and J shed 7 bases, with 15 bases lying between them. This CDR3 reads CASSRGGTRNSPLHF. The CDR3 coding sequence is TGTGCCAGCAGCCGGGGCGGGACAAGGAATTCACCCCTCCACTTT.

This CDR3 reads CASSGTGQETQYF. For the CDR3, the DNA is TGTGCCAGCAGCGGGACAGGCCAAGAGACCCAGTACTTC. This chain connects TRBV7-3 to TRBJ2-5, with 8 nucleotides matching TRBD1. Germline V gene sequence: CDR1 SGHTA, CDR2 FQGTGA. This CDR3 is 13 amino acids long. With V trimmed by 5 bases and J by 1 base, 0 bases remained unmatched.

The V gene is TRBV19, the J gene TRBJ1-2, with unresolved D. Trimming cost V 10 bases and J 5 bases, with 20 bases left between them. The germline V gene has CDR1 LNHDA and CDR2 SQIVND (reference sequence). CDR3 length equals 14 residues. The CDR3 spells CATHTLGPGYGYTF. In DNA, the CDR3 is TGTGCCACCCATACGTTGGGCCCGGGGTATGGCTACACCTTC.

The rearrangement links TRBV19 to TRBJ1-1; 7 bases are shared with TRBD1. This CDR3 comprises 15 residues. Germline V lookup: CDR1 LNHDA, CDR2 SQIVND (reference sequence). The V segment lost 4 bases and the J segment 8 bases; nucleotides outside the gene matches: 13. In DNA form, the CDR3 reads TGTGCCAGTAGTAAAGACGACAGGGCTGGGAGGGAAGCTTTCTTT. This translates into CASSKDDRAGREAFF. The full variable domain, its missing parts supplied by reference TRBV19 and TRBJ1-1, is DGGITQSPKYLFRKEGQNVTLSCEQNLNHDAMYWYRQDPGQGLRLIYYSQIVNDFQKGDIAEGYSVSREKKESFPLTVTSAQKNPTAFYLCASSKDDRAGREAFFGQGTRLTVV.

This rearrangement joins TRBV7-2 to TRBJ1-2; 12 bases agree with TRBD1. After removal of 4 bases from V and 8 bases from J, the junction contained 14 bases not matched to a gene. CDR3 length: 17 amino acids. The germline V gene has CDR1 SGHTA and CDR2 FQGNSA. The CDR3 DNA reads TGTGCCAGCAGCTACCCGGGACAGGGGGCCGCCGTGGGGGGCTACACCTTC. Protein product: CASSYPGQGAAVGGYTF.

The chain couples TRBV20-1 to TRBJ2-7, with a weak D call TRBD1 (5 bases). V lost 0 bases, J lost 2 bases, and 11 bases lay in between. Germline CDR1 DFQATT, CDR2 SNEGSKA (reference sequence). The length of the CDR3 is 14 residues. DNA for the CDR3: TGCAGTGCTAGAGATCGGAGACAGCCCTACGAGCAGTACTTC. Translating it yields CSARDRRQPYEQYF.

This clonotype was seen only a few times. V usage is TRBV6-2 or TRBV6-3 and J usage is TRBJ1-2; no definite D call. The CDR3 loop spans 11 amino acids. V was cut by 6 bases and J by 9 bases, with 11 bases left in between. Germline assignment: CDR1 MNHEY and CDR2 SVGEGT. For the CDR3, the DNA is TGTGCCAGCAGCTCCCCGGTCAGCTACACCTTC. It encodes CASSSPVSYTF.

The gene calls are TRBV10-3 and TRBJ1-1, with D hard to call. Germline loops: CDR1 ENHRY, CDR2 SYGVKD. V was trimmed by 3 bases and J by 5 bases, leaving 13 bases between them. The CDR3 is made up of 14 amino acids. In DNA, the CDR3 is TGTGCCATCAGTGAAGTCCTTACGGGGACTGAAGCTTTCTTT. Its translation: CAISEVLTGTEAFF.

This clonotype was seen only once. The chain employs TRBV28 and TRBJ1-1; D remains ambiguous. Per germline, CDR1 MDHEN and CDR2 SYDVKM. V was clipped by 2 bases and J by 3 bases, with 10 bases between them. The CDR3 length is 14 residues. The CDR3 bases are TGTGCCAGCAGTTTAGGGCGGGGTGACACTGAAGCTTTCTTT. The encoded protein is CASSLGRGDTEAFF.

J is TRBJ2-5 and V is TRBV12-3 or TRBV12-4, with TRBD1 identical over 9 bases. This CDR3 spans 14 amino acids. Trimming at V came to 3 bases and at J to 3 bases, leaving 2 bases not matched to a gene. CDR3 in amino acids: CASSFRTGEETQYF. The CDR3 nucleotides are TGTGCCAGCAGTTTCCGGACAGGGGAAGAGACCCAGTACTTC.

The chain links TRBV7-9 to TRBJ1-1; the D gene is possibly TRBD1 (6 bases). Germline-derived CDR1 and CDR2 are SEHNR and FQNEAQ (reference sequence). V shed 4 bases and J shed 2 bases, with 14 bases lying between them. This CDR3 region has 15 residues. The CDR3 nucleotides are TGTGCCAGCAGCTCGCCGGACAGAGCTAACACTGAAGCTTTCTTT. Residues: CASSSPDRANTEAFF.

The chain uses TRBV6-2 or TRBV6-3 and TRBJ1-2; perhaps TRBD1 as D (5 bases). Trimming stripped 7 bases from V and 5 bases from J, with 11 bases between. There are 12 residues in the CDR3. CDR1 and CDR2 from the germline V gene are MNHEY and SVGEGT. The CDR3 loop reads CASNQGLYGYTF. CDR3 coding DNA: TGTGCCAGCAATCAGGGCCTTTATGGCTACACCTTC.

In this sample, this clonotype turned up once. The chain is built from TRBV20-1 and TRBJ1-4; D remains unclear. There are 14 residues in the CDR3. Germline CDR1 reads DFQATT; CDR2 reads SNEGSKA (reference sequence). Trimming removed 0 bases at V and 3 bases at J, with 8 bases between. This CDR3 is CSAREGGANEKLFF. CDR3 sequence (DNA): TGCAGTGCTAGAGAGGGCGGTGCTAATGAAAAACTGTTTTTT.

In this sample, this clonotype turned up once. CDR3 nucleotide sequence: TGTGCCTGGAGTATACGGAACTCTTGGAACACTGAAGCTTTCTTT. As protein: CAWSIRNSWNTEAFF. The rearrangement links TRBV30 to TRBJ1-1; D ambiguous. This CDR3 spans 15 amino acids. The V end lost 2 bases, the J end lost 1 base, and 14 bases lay between the germline ends. In germline, CDR1 is GTSNPN, CDR2 SVGIG (reference sequence).

CDR3 nucleotide sequence: TGTGCCAGCAGCTTGGCGTGGGATTCACCCCTCCACTTT. Its translation: CASSLAWDSPLHF. The chain employs TRBV7-6 and TRBJ1-6; D is ambiguous. Trimming took off 3 bases at V and 8 bases at J, with 8 bases between the two ends. Germline CDR1 SGHVS, CDR2 FNYEAQ. This CDR3 comprises 13 residues.

The chain links TRBV20-1 to TRBJ2-3; 10 nucleotides line up with TRBD2. V dropped 5 bases and J dropped 1; count of bases not matched to a gene: 9. The CDR3 runs 16 residues. Germline V gives CDR1 DFQATT, CDR2 SNEGSKA (reference sequence). The CDR3 DNA reads as TGCAGTGCTGGGGAGGGGCTAGCGGGGGGCACAGATACGCAGTATTTT. As protein: CSAGEGLAGGTDTQYF.

In its sample, this clonotype was seen a few times. This rearrangement joins TRBV2 to TRBJ2-1; D gene uncertain. CDR1 and CDR2 (germline): SNHLY, FYNNEI. The CDR3 is made up of 12 amino acids. Trimming left V 7 bases short and J 4 bases short, with 8 bases between. The CDR3 DNA sequence: TGTGCCAGCACGCTGGATTACAATGAGCAGTTCTTC. Encoded protein: CASTLDYNEQFF.

The rearrangement links TRBV27 to TRBJ1-6; 7 bases map to TRBD1. Germline CDR1 is MNHEY and CDR2 is SMNVEV (reference sequence). The V segment lost 5 bases and the J segment 5 bases; nucleotides outside the gene matches: 6. The CDR3 consists of 15 residues. CDR3 coding DNA: TGTGCCAGCAGTATCTCTACAGGGGATAATTCACCCCTCCACTTT. Translation gives CASSISTGDNSPLHF.

This chain uses TRBV18 with TRBJ2-7, with TRBD1 matching over 11 bases. This CDR3 region has 13 residues. J gave up 4 bases and V 5 bases, and 1 base lay outside the gene matches. Germline CDR1 reads KGHSH; CDR2 reads LQKENI. The CDR3 region is CASSGTGGYEQYF. The CDR3 nucleotides read TGTGCCAGCTCAGGGACAGGGGGATACGAGCAGTACTTC.

The rearrangement links TRBV25-1 to TRBJ2-7; D possibly corresponds to TRBD1 (5 bases). In germline, CDR1 is MGHDK, CDR2 SYGVNS. The CDR3 contains 16 residues. V was cut by 6 bases and J by 3 bases, with 21 bases left in between. Written as DNA, the CDR3 is TGTGCCAGCAGAATCATGCGAGACAGCCCTTACTACGAGCAGTACTTC. Its protein product is CASRIMRDSPYYEQYF.

The chain employs TRBV20-1 and TRBJ1-1, with a weak D call TRBD1 (6 bases). CDR1 is DFQATT and CDR2 is SNEGSKA in the germline V gene (reference sequence). V gave up 1 base and J gave up 1 base, with 16 bases separating them. The CDR3 has 16 amino acids. The CDR3 coding sequence is TGCAGTGCTAGAGTGCGGGGGCGAGGGCGGAACACTGAAGCTTTCTTT. Amino acids: CSARVRGRGRNTEAFF.

This clonotype was detected a few times. The rearrangement uses TRBV21-1 and TRBJ2-7; TRBD2 is the table's D call, not checked against the DNA. TRBV21-1 is an annotated pseudogene. The CDR3 consists of 14 residues. As DNA, the CDR3 is TGTAAAAGATGGCTAGCGGGTCCGCTCTACGAGCAGTACTTC. Translation: CKRWLAGPLYEQYF.

The rearrangement links TRBV20-1 to TRBJ2-7; D possibly uses TRBD1 or TRBD2 (5 bases each). Trimming took off 6 bases at V and 12 bases at J, with 24 bases between the two ends. The CDR3 has 13 residues. Germline V gene lookup returns CDR1 DFQATT and CDR2 SNEGSKA (reference sequence). The CDR3 is CSAAAGRKTGRYF. The CDR3 DNA reads TGCAGTGCCGCGGCAGGGCGGAAAACGGGACGGTACTTC.

The chain uses TRBV6-2 or TRBV6-3 and TRBJ2-7; possibly TRBD1 for D (5 bases). This CDR3 contains 14 residues. V was clipped by 6 bases and J by 3 bases, with 15 bases between them. Germline V CDR1 and CDR2: MNHEY, SVGEGT. Here the CDR3 reads CASRVTGAVYEQYF. As DNA, the CDR3 is TGTGCCAGCAGGGTGACTGGGGCGGTCTACGAGCAGTACTTC.

The chain carries TRBV20-1 and TRBJ2-5; TRBD1 matches at 8 bases. The V segment lost 3 bases and the J segment 1 base; nucleotides outside the gene matches: 10. CDR3 size: 16 residues. CDR1 and CDR2 from the germline V gene are DFQATT and SNEGSKA (reference sequence). CDR3 protein: CSASRGTGQFQETQYF. DNA of the CDR3: TGCAGTGCTAGCCGAGGGACAGGACAATTCCAAGAGACCCAGTACTTC.

This clonotype was detected a few times. The rearrangement joins TRBV7-2 to TRBJ2-3, with D tentatively TRBD2 (5 bases). V lost 5 bases to trimming and J lost 5 bases, with 17 bases between them. Germline CDR1 reads SGHTA; CDR2 reads FQGNSA. The CDR3 has 15 amino acids. The CDR3 DNA sequence: TGTGCCAGCAGCCGGCAGAGGGCACCAGTAGATACGCAGTATTTT. This translates into CASSRQRAPVDTQYF.